These 32 T cell receptor beta chains were all obtained from the same sample, sequenced in a study of T and B cells in COVID-19 patients. TRB was amplified from about 250-500 ng of blood genomic DNA. Multiplex PCR with BIOMED2 TRB-A/B primer pools amplified TRB rearrangements. Via MiXCR, TCRdb re-called the multiplex PCR reads, giving one row per CDR3 protein. The table has over 8,000 distinct CDR3 sequences, 37% seen once. Sequencing input: blood. The receptors were gathered from a human donor with active COVID-19.

A few counts support this clonotype. The chain carries TRBV27 and TRBJ1-1; TRBD1 aligns across 7 bases. The germline V gene has CDR1 MNHEY and CDR2 SMNVEV (reference sequence). There are 15 residues in the CDR3. V gave up 5 bases and J gave up 0 bases; unmatched junction bases: 6. The CDR3 is CASSRTGTVNTEAFF. Written as DNA, the CDR3 is TGTGCCAGCAGTAGGACAGGTACCGTGAACACTGAAGCTTTCTTT.

This clonotype has just a few counts. V usage is TRBV29-1 and J usage is TRBJ1-2; 9 nucleotides match TRBD1. J gave up 7 bases and V 6 bases, and 9 bases lay outside the gene matches. The CDR3 sequence is 13 residues long. Germline V gene lookup returns CDR1 SQVTM and CDR2 ANQGSEA. In nucleotides, the CDR3 is TGCAGCGTAGAGTTACAGGGGGCGGTTGGCTACACCTTC. Translated, it gives CSVELQGAVGYTF.

V is TRBV15 and J is TRBJ1-2; a possible D gene is TRBD1 (5 bases). There are 14 residues in the CDR3. Germline lookup yields CDR1 LNHNV and CDR2 YYDKDF (reference sequence). The germline V and J ends were trimmed by 3 bases and 6 bases, with 14 bases remaining between them. The CDR3 region has the DNA TGTGCCACCAGCAGCAGGGTGTCAGGGCATGGCTACACCTTC. This sequence encodes CATSSRVSGHGYTF.

This chain joins TRBV6-5 and TRBJ1-1; no definite D call. The CDR3 is 15 residues long. Trimming cost V 4 bases and J 5 bases, with 17 bases left between them. The germline V gene has CDR1 MNHEY and CDR2 SVGAGI. CDR3 in DNA: TGTGCCAGCAGTTTATCGGACCCCACGAGTACTGAAGCTTTCTTT. Translation: CASSLSDPTSTEAFF.

J is TRBJ2-1 and V is TRBV11-3; D unresolved. This CDR3 has 16 residues. CDR1 and CDR2 (germline): SGHNT, YENEEA. V shed 5 bases and J shed 3 bases, with 17 bases lying between them. The CDR3 DNA is TGTGCCAGCAGCCTGGGGATACTGGATTACTACAATGAGCAGTTCTTC. Protein sequence: CASSLGILDYYNEQFF.

This chain uses TRBV6-5 with TRBJ1-2; no reliable D call. The germline V gene encodes CDR1 MNHEY and CDR2 SVGAGI. The CDR3 runs to 12 residues. Trimming removed 10 bases at V and 2 bases at J, with 11 bases between. This chain's CDR3 is CATYRLNYGYTF. The DNA for the CDR3 is TGTGCCACCTATCGACTGAACTATGGCTACACCTTC.

This clonotype has a handful of counts. The chain links TRBV19 to TRBJ1-2; D not certain. This CDR3 is built from 13 residues. The germline V gene encodes CDR1 LNHDA and CDR2 SQIVND (reference sequence). The V and J ends lost 3 bases and 5 bases respectively, with 10 bases between them. The CDR3 DNA sequence: TGTGCCAGTAGTATCCCGGAATCGTATGGCTACACCTTC. Amino acid sequence: CASSIPESYGYTF.

V usage is TRBV13 and J usage is TRBJ1-2; D ambiguous. This CDR3 spans 12 amino acids. Trimming took 1 base from V and 8 from J, leaving 8 bases between them. CDR1 is PRHDT and CDR2 is FYEKMQ in the germline V gene (reference sequence). The CDR3 sequence: CASSLVAGGYTF. The CDR3 DNA reads as TGTGCCAGCAGCTTAGTCGCGGGGGGCTACACCTTC.

J is TRBJ1-5 and V is TRBV12-3 or TRBV12-4; D gene uncertain. The CDR3 length is 15 residues. Trimming left V 0 bases short and J 3 bases short, with 9 bases between. This CDR3 reads CASSLARAANQPQHF. CDR3 nucleotide sequence: TGTGCCAGCAGTTTAGCGCGGGCGGCCAATCAGCCCCAGCATTTT.

This chain links TRBV18 with TRBJ2-3, with D unresolved. The CDR3 runs to 14 residues. Germline-derived CDR1 and CDR2 are KGHSH and LQKENI. The V end was cut by 3 bases, the J end by 0 bases, with 7 bases between. CDR3 in DNA: TGTGCCAGCTCACCGTCCCGGAGCACAGATACGCAGTATTTT. Translating it yields CASSPSRSTDTQYF.

This rearrangement joins TRBV6-5 to TRBJ1-1; D may be TRBD1 (5 bases). V gave up 6 bases and J gave up 0 bases, with 8 bases separating them. This CDR3 is built from 13 residues. Germline CDR1 is MNHEY and CDR2 is SVGAGI. CDR3 region: CASRGAMNTEAFF. CDR3 nucleotides: TGTGCCAGCAGAGGGGCTATGAACACTGAAGCTTTCTTT.

The genes are TRBV6-2 or TRBV6-3 and TRBJ1-1; D is perhaps TRBD1 (6 bases). Germline lookup yields CDR1 MNHEY and CDR2 SVGEGT. Between the trimmed V and J ends, which lost 6 bases and 3 bases, there was a span of 23 bases. This CDR3 comprises 17 residues. The CDR3 DNA reads TGTGCCAGCAGCTCACCGACCCGGGGGCTGGGCCACACTGAAGCTTTCTTT. Amino acid sequence: CASSSPTRGLGHTEAFF.

As concerns this clonotype: Possible read error: a much larger clone is one base away. The chain employs TRBV30 and TRBJ2-1, with D possibly matching TRBD1 (6 bases). This CDR3 is 13 amino acids long. Germline V gives CDR1 GTSNPN, CDR2 SVGIG (reference sequence). Trimming pared 8 bases from V and 10 bases from J, leaving 21 bases between. The CDR3 coding sequence is TGTGCCCACAACGCTCAGGGGTTCCACGAGCAGTTCTTC. Protein sequence: CAHNAQGFHEQFF.

This clonotype came up a few times. The rearrangement joins TRBV19 to TRBJ2-5, with D hard to call. Trimming shortened V by 1 base and J by 2 bases, and 5 bases separated the two germline ends. The CDR3 spans 13 residues. The germline gives CDR1 LNHDA, CDR2 SQIVND (reference sequence). The CDR3: CASSIGNQETQYF. The CDR3 coding sequence is TGTGCCAGTAGTATAGGTAATCAAGAGACCCAGTACTTC.

As DNA, the CDR3 is TGTGCCAGCAGCCCTGGGACTCTAAACTATGGCTACACCTTC. This translates into CASSPGTLNYGYTF. The chain uses TRBV4-2 and TRBJ1-2, with TRBD1 as a possible D gene (5 bases). From germline, CDR1 is LGHNA and CDR2 YNFKEQ. This CDR3 has 14 amino acids. Trimming left V 4 bases short and J 2 bases short, with 11 bases between.

Of note for this clonotype: One end of the junction is discordant with germline, which a read error may explain. The chain links TRBV13 to TRBJ1-4; unclear D gene. Germline CDR1 and CDR2: PRHDT and FYEKMQ (reference sequence). The CDR3 spans 15 residues. The CDR3 sequence: CASSVGGREEEKLFF. CDR3 nucleotide sequence: TGTGCCAGCAGCGTAGGAGGACGGGAGGAGGAAAAACTGTTTTTT.

The V and J genes are TRBV6-5 and TRBJ2-7, with D perhaps assigned TRBD1 or TRBD2 (6 bases each). Between the trimmed V and J ends, which lost 5 bases and 3 bases, there was a span of 14 bases. Germline V gene lookup returns CDR1 MNHEY and CDR2 SVGAGI. The CDR3 runs 14 residues. In nucleotides, the CDR3 is TGTGCCAGCAGTCTGAACAGGGACTTCTACGAGCAGTACTTC. Protein product: CASSLNRDFYEQYF.

In this sample, this clonotype turned up a few times. This rearrangement joins TRBV6-5 to TRBJ2-2; D gene unclear. Germline loops: CDR1 MNHEY, CDR2 SVGAGI. V was clipped by 0 bases and J by 1 base, with 6 bases between them. CDR3 length: 15 residues. CDR3 residues: CASSYSTQNTGELFF. The DNA for the CDR3 is TGTGCCAGCAGTTACTCGACCCAGAACACCGGGGAGCTGTTTTTT.

This clonotype was counted between two and nine times. This chain connects TRBV11-3 to TRBJ1-1; D ambiguous. Germline values: CDR1 SGHNT, CDR2 YENEEA. Trimming cost V 5 bases and J 0 bases, with 13 bases left between them. The CDR3 is 15 amino acids. The DNA of the CDR3 is TGTGCCAGCAGCCCCATAAGCAGCATGAACACTGAAGCTTTCTTT. Its translation: CASSPISSMNTEAFF.

This clonotype has more than one count but fewer than ten. This chain uses TRBV5-4 with TRBJ2-1, with D tentatively TRBD2 (6 bases). Trimming shortened V by 3 bases and J by 6 bases, and 16 bases separated the two germline ends. This CDR3 spans 15 amino acids. CDR1 is SGHNT and CDR2 is YYREEE in the germline V gene (reference sequence). CDR3 DNA sequence: TGTGCCAGCAGCTCGTTGTTAGCGGAAATCAATGAGCAGTTCTTC. This encodes CASSSLLAEINEQFF.

The chain employs TRBV6-6 and TRBJ1-3; D call uncertain. Germline V CDR1 and CDR2: MNHNY, SVGAGI (reference sequence). Trimming removed 8 bases from V and 3 bases from J, with 8 bases in between. The CDR3 length is 12 residues. CDR3 in DNA: TGTGCCAGCGGGGTCCTTGGAAACACCATATATTTT. Protein product: CASGVLGNTIYF.

The chain couples TRBV7-6 to TRBJ2-2; D not resolved. V was shortened by 0 bases and J by 2 bases, with 4 bases between the two germline ends. The CDR3 consists of 14 residues. Per the germline V gene, CDR1 is SGHVS and CDR2 is FNYEAQ. DNA of the CDR3: TGTGCCAGCAGCTTAGCGTCAAACACCGGGGAGCTGTTTTTT. This gives the protein CASSLASNTGELFF. Filled out from reference TRBV7-6 and TRBJ2-2, the complete variable domain reads GAGVSQSPRYKVTKRGQDVALRCDPISGHVSLYWYRQALGQGPEFLTYFNYEAQQDKSGLPNDRFSAERPEGSISTLTIQRTEQRDSAMYRCASSLASNTGELFFGEGSRLTVL.

The rearrangement joins TRBV6-6 to TRBJ2-7; D is possibly TRBD1 (6 bases). Germline CDR1 MNHNY, CDR2 SVGAGI (reference sequence). V was shortened by 6 bases and J by 5 bases, with 23 bases between the two germline ends. The CDR3 runs to 16 residues. CDR3 bases: TGTGCCAGCAGCACCCCAAAAGGGCAGGGGATCCACGAGCAGTACTTC. Amino acid sequence: CASSTPKGQGIHEQYF.

The V call is TRBV19, the J call TRBJ1-3; D ambiguous. The CDR3 is 14 residues long. CDR1 is LNHDA, CDR2 SQIVND, per germline (reference sequence). Deletions cut 9 bases from V and 0 bases from J, with 12 bases between. The CDR3 coding sequence is TGTGCCAGCCAGAGGCAGAGCTCTGGAAACACCATATATTTT. Translating gives CASQRQSSGNTIYF.

The rearrangement links TRBV30 to TRBJ1-6; D remains unclear. V was trimmed by 4 bases and J by 9 bases, leaving 16 bases between them. This CDR3 region has 14 residues. CDR1 GTSNPN and CDR2 SVGIG come from the germline V gene (reference sequence). CDR3 nucleotides: TGTGCCTGGAATTTGGGCCTCAACAGTTCACCCCTCCACTTT. Translating it yields CAWNLGLNSSPLHF.

The gene calls are TRBV6-5 and TRBJ1-6; D remains ambiguous. The CDR3 contains 15 residues. V lost 5 bases and J 11 bases, leaving 19 bases between the germline ends. The germline V gene has CDR1 MNHEY and CDR2 SVGAGI. Here the CDR3 DNA reads TGTGCCAGCAGTCCTCCCGGGAGGTCCGCCCCACCCCTCCACTTT. Translated: CASSPPGRSAPPLHF.

This clonotype came up a few times. The CDR3 DNA reads TGTGCCAGCAGTGGGACAGGGATTAGCAATCAGCCCCAGCATTTT. This codes for CASSGTGISNQPQHF. This sequence joins TRBV27 and TRBJ1-5, with 9 nucleotides matching TRBD1. The V segment lost 5 bases and the J segment 0 bases; nucleotides outside the gene matches: 2. From germline, CDR1 is MNHEY and CDR2 SMNVEV (reference sequence). This CDR3 is built from 15 residues.

The rearrangement uses TRBV10-3 and TRBJ2-2; 8 bases are shared with TRBD1. Germline V CDR1 and CDR2: ENHRY, SYGVKD. The CDR3 runs 16 residues. J lost 3 bases, V lost 6 bases, and 9 bases had no gene match. The CDR3 region is CAIRFDRGRDTGELFF. CDR3 bases: TGTGCCATCAGGTTCGACAGGGGAAGGGACACCGGGGAGCTGTTTTTT.

This clonotype was observed a few times. The CDR3 coding sequence is TGTGCCAGCAGCTGGGGGGGGACAGGAGGAGATACGCAGTATTTT. The encoded protein is CASSWGGTGGDTQYF. V gene TRBV5-4 combines with J gene TRBJ2-3; D may be TRBD1 (8 bases). V was pared by 3 bases and J by 5 bases, with 16 bases between. Germline loops: CDR1 SGHNT, CDR2 YYREEE (reference sequence). The CDR3 runs 15 residues.

There are a few counts of this clonotype. The V and J genes are TRBV6-5 and TRBJ2-3, with D unresolved. Germline loops: CDR1 MNHEY, CDR2 SVGAGI. V was clipped by 2 bases and J by 4 bases, with 13 bases between them. CDR3 length: 15 amino acids. For the CDR3, the DNA is TGTGCCAGCAGTTACGACCCTTTACGGCCAGATACGCAGTATTTT. Protein product: CASSYDPLRPDTQYF.

This clonotype was counted only a few times. The chain combines TRBV30 with TRBJ2-6, with D hard to call. The CDR3 runs to 17 residues. Germline V gene data show CDR1 as GTSNPN and CDR2 as SVGIG (reference sequence). Deletions cut 2 bases from V and 4 bases from J, with 18 bases between. The CDR3 region is CAWSRTSIWGGANVLTF. CDR3 in DNA: TGTGCCTGGAGTCGCACCAGTATCTGGGGAGGGGCCAACGTCCTGACTTTC.

The chain combines TRBV11-2 with TRBJ2-7, with a tentative D call TRBD1 (5 bases). There are 14 residues in the CDR3. The germline gives CDR1 SGHAT, CDR2 FQNNGV. Trimming removed 1 base from V and 3 bases from J, with 10 bases in between. CDR3 in amino acids: CASSLAGPLYEQYF. In nucleotides, the CDR3 is TGTGCCAGCAGCTTAGCAGGGCCACTCTACGAGCAGTACTTC.